Listed below are T cell receptor beta chains from one sample, sequenced in a study of cytomegalovirus exposure and HLA in healthy donors. Profiled with immunoSEQ multiplex PCR; TCRdb holds only in-frame clones, not every one. The data show about 52,000 clones, with 72% seen just once and around a tenth held by the top ten. Sequencing input: PBMCs. The receptor source for this set is a woman aged 45-59 years in good health and CMV-seronegative. The CDR3 runs from the conserved cysteine through the conserved F or W. The D gene is left open where the match is weak. Expanded clones are given a class, and other clones once, few, many or no size at all.

CDR3nt,CDR3aa,abundance,d_gene,j_gene,v_gene
TGTGCCAGCAAGGCTAGCCAATACTACAATGAGCAGTTCTTC,CASKASQYYNEQFF,-,-,TRBJ2-1,TRBV6-5
TGTGCCAGTAACCCTCAGCGGGAGGGCCTTAAGGAGGAGACCCAGTACTTC,CASNPQREGLKEETQYF,once,TRBD2,TRBJ2-5,TRBV19
TGTGCCAGTAGTATAGATTCAGCGGGGAGTATCTACGAGCAGTACTTC,CASSIDSAGSIYEQYF,-,TRBD2,TRBJ2-7,TRBV19
TGTGCCAGTAGTTTAACAGGGATAGGAACTGAAGCTTTCTTT,CASSLTGIGTEAFF,-,-,TRBJ1-1,TRBV19
TGTGCCATCAGTACTAGCGCTTCGAATAATGAGCAGTTCTTC,CAISTSASNNEQFF,-,TRBD2,TRBJ2-1,TRBV10-3
TGTGCCAGCAGTCCTGATGGTCCCATCAGGAGCTACACCTTC,CASSPDGPIRSYTF,few,-,TRBJ1-2,TRBV28
TGTGCCAGCAGATTTAGAAGCTACGAGCAGTACTTC,CASRFRSYEQYF,few,-,TRBJ2-7,TRBV28
TGCGCCAGCAGCTGGGGACAGGGGCGCGCATCCCTCCACTTT,CASSWGQGRASLHF,-,TRBD1,TRBJ1-6,TRBV5-1
TGTGCCAGCAGCTTAAGGACTAGCGGGAATGACGAGCAGTACTTC,CASSLRTSGNDEQYF,few,TRBD2,TRBJ2-7,TRBV7-8
TGCGCCAGCAGCCAAGAAGAGCGGGTTGGGAACAATGAGCAGTTCTTC,CASSQEERVGNNEQFF,-,-,TRBJ2-1,TRBV4-1
TGTGCCAGCAGGGAATGGACAGGGGAAGCTTTCTTT,CASREWTGEAFF,few,TRBD1,TRBJ1-1,TRBV7-6
TGTGCCTGGGGCCGGGACACTTTTTATGGCTACACCTTC,CAWGRDTFYGYTF,once,-,TRBJ1-2,TRBV30
TGTGCCAGTAGCACTACTAGCGGGAGCTTAGACGAGCAGTACTTC,CASSTTSGSLDEQYF,-,TRBD2,TRBJ2-7,TRBV19
TGTGCCAGCAGTTTCGAGGGTACTCCTCCTAAGAACACCATATATTTT,CASSFEGTPPKNTIYF,-,-,TRBJ1-3,TRBV6-6
TGTGCCAGCAGCTTAGGGAGCGGGGGGGCCTACGAGCAGTACTTC,CASSLGSGGAYEQYF,-,TRBD2,TRBJ2-7,TRBV7-2
TGTGCCTGGAGTAGATTGAGCGACTCTGGAAACACCATATATTTT,CAWSRLSDSGNTIYF,-,-,TRBJ1-3,TRBV30
TGTGCCAGCGGGGCCGGGACTAAAAACTTC,CASGAGTKNF,-,TRBD2,TRBJ2-5,TRBV28
TGTGCCAGCATTAGCGGGACACCCCTACATGAAGCTTTCTTT,CASISGTPLHEAFF,-,-,TRBJ1-1,TRBV6-5
TGTGCCAGCAGTTTACTTTCGTCTAGCGGGAGCGATGAGCAGTTCTTC,CASSLLSSSGSDEQFF,-,TRBD2,TRBJ2-1,TRBV27
TGTGCCAGCAGTGGTGACAGTTCCTACGAGCAGTACTTC,CASSGDSSYEQYF,-,-,TRBJ2-7,TRBV6-1
TGTGCCAGCAGTTCCCCTGGGGAGGGTGAATATGGCTACACCTTC,CASSSPGEGEYGYTF,-,-,TRBJ1-2,TRBV6-5
TGTGCCAGTAGTTTTCAGGGGTCGGGGACTGAAGCTTTCTTT,CASSFQGSGTEAFF,-,-,TRBJ1-1,TRBV19
TGTGCCAGCAGTGTTGAGGGAAACACCATATATTTT,CASSVEGNTIYF,-,-,TRBJ1-3,TRBV25-1
TGTGCCAGCAGTTTTGGGGAGTACGAGCAGTACTTC,CASSFGEYEQYF,-,-,TRBJ2-7,TRBV28
TGTGCCAGCAAAGAACTAGCGGACCTTGATGAGCAGTTCTTC,CASKELADLDEQFF,-,TRBD2,TRBJ2-1,TRBV6-6
TGTGCCAGCAGCTTAGCCCTGGGGGGGACAGGAGCCTACGAGCAGTACTTC,CASSLALGGTGAYEQYF,-,-,TRBJ2-7,TRBV7-8
TGTGCCAGCAGCTTAGGGACAGGGAGGCGGAATTCACCCCTCCACTTT,CASSLGTGRRNSPLHF,-,TRBD1,TRBJ1-6,TRBV7-3
TGTGCCAGTAGTAGGGGTGGGGGGGAGGCCCTCTACGAGCAGTACTTC,CASSRGGGEALYEQYF,-,TRBD2,TRBJ2-7,TRBV19
TGTGCCAGCAGCTTAGAGAGAGGGTGGATGGAAAACACTGAAGCTTTCTTT,CASSLERGWMENTEAFF,-,-,TRBJ1-1,TRBV7-2
TGCGCCAGCAGCCAAGATGGGGCGGGGATTAACTATGGCTACACCTTC,CASSQDGAGINYGYTF,-,-,TRBJ1-2,TRBV4-1
TGTGCCAGCAGCCTTCGCCAGAGCGGTGGCTACACCTTC,CASSLRQSGGYTF,-,-,TRBJ1-2,TRBV28
TGTGCCAGCAGCCAAGATTCCCCGGGGGTATCTGGAACTGAAGCTTTCTTT,CASSQDSPGVSGTEAFF,-,-,TRBJ1-1,TRBV14
TGTGCCAGCAGCCCATCGAGACAATCAAACACCGGGGAGCTGTTTTTT,CASSPSRQSNTGELFF,-,-,TRBJ2-2,TRBV7-9
TGTGCCAGCCGCTCTGGACAGAGCTATGGCTACACCTTC,CASRSGQSYGYTF,few,-,TRBJ1-2,TRBV19
TGTGCCAGCAGCTTATGGGCAGCTTGGAACCAAGAGACCCAGTACTTC,CASSLWAAWNQETQYF,-,-,TRBJ2-5,TRBV11-3
TGTGCCAGTATCCCGGGAGAGATATTTACGGAGGCTTTCTTT,CASIPGEIFTEAFF,-,-,TRBJ1-1,TRBV19
TGTGCCAGCAGCCTCGAGGGGGGGCTCAACACTGAAGCTTTCTTT,CASSLEGGLNTEAFF,few,-,TRBJ1-1,TRBV9
TGTGCCAGCAGGCCCAGGGTGGGTCAGCCCCAGCATTTT,CASRPRVGQPQHF,once,-,TRBJ1-5,TRBV27
TGTGCCACCTCGGCGGGGACGAGGACAGATACGCAGTATTTT,CATSAGTRTDTQYF,-,-,TRBJ2-3,TRBV6-6
TGTGCCAGCAGACCCGGACTAGCGGAGACAGATACGCAGTATTTT,CASRPGLAETDTQYF,few,TRBD2,TRBJ2-3,TRBV28
TGTGCCAGCAGTGCCCGCGGGGGTCCGGGGGAGACCCAGTACTTC,CASSARGGPGETQYF,-,TRBD2,TRBJ2-5,TRBV6-1
TGTGCCAGTAGTATGACGGGAGAGCTAGCGGGGGGGCGTGGATCCACAGATACGCAGTATTTT,CASSMTGELAGGRGSTDTQYF,-,TRBD2,TRBJ2-3,TRBV19
TGTGCCAGCAATCTCAGGGGGCATCGGTCACCCCTCCACTTT,CASNLRGHRSPLHF,-,TRBD1,TRBJ1-6,TRBV6-5
TGTGCCAGTATGACAGGTGCAAATAATTCACCCCTCCACTTT,CASMTGANNSPLHF,-,-,TRBJ1-6,TRBV19
TGTGCCAGCAGCTTGGAAGGGGTGAATTCACCCCTCCACTTT,CASSLEGVNSPLHF,-,-,TRBJ1-6,TRBV5-6